Each of the 13 T cell receptor beta chains below was sequenced from the same sample in a study of T cell changes during pregnancy in multiple sclerosis. The repertoire was sequenced with immunoSEQ multiplex PCR; TCRdb's copy has only in-frame clones and lacks some. The data hold 98,000 or so clones, with 85% to 95% observed a single time. Here the sequenced sample was peripheral blood, taken after pregnancy. The source of these receptors is a female donor with multiple sclerosis, enrolled in a pregnancy study.

This clone showed up just once. The gene calls are TRBV18 and TRBJ2-5; D may be TRBD2 (5 bases). The CDR3 sequence is 14 residues long. Germline-derived CDR1 and CDR2 are KGHSH and LQKENI. V dropped 4 bases and J dropped 9 bases, with 18 bases sitting between them. CDR3 DNA: TGTGCCAGCTCACTAAAAGACGGGGAGAAGCCCCAGTACTTC. This gives the protein CASSLKDGEKPQYF.

The J gene is TRBJ2-1, the V gene TRBV7-9; the D gene is possibly TRBD1 (7 bases). CDR1 and CDR2 (germline): SEHNR, FQNEAQ (reference sequence). The CDR3 contains 16 residues. Trimming removed 5 bases from V and 8 bases from J, with 22 bases in between. CDR3 residues: CASSLGQLAGGHEQFF. In DNA, the CDR3 is TGTGCCAGCAGCCTAGGGCAACTAGCAGGGGGACATGAGCAGTTCTTC.

The J gene is TRBJ1-4, the V gene TRBV2, with TRBD1 identical over 11 bases. V shed 5 bases, J shed 4 bases, and the junction held 6 bases outside the gene matches. CDR3 length equals 16 residues. Germline CDR1 reads SNHLY; CDR2 reads FYNNEI. CDR3 in amino acids: CASSPGQGAGNEKLFF. The CDR3, as DNA: TGTGCCAGCAGTCCAGGACAGGGGGCCGGTAATGAAAAACTGTTTTTT.

In its sample, this clone was seen once. The chain links TRBV7-9 to TRBJ1-2; D is unclear. This CDR3 has 12 amino acids. Trimming shortened V by 5 bases and J by 7 bases, and 11 bases separated the two germline ends. Germline values: CDR1 SEHNR, CDR2 FQNEAQ (reference sequence). As DNA, the CDR3 is TGTGCCAGCAGCCCCCGAGCTGGTGGCTACACCTTC. This codes for CASSPRAGGYTF.

The CDR3 here is CASSLAASGSTDTQYF. Here the CDR3 DNA reads TGTGCCAGCAGCTTAGCGGCTAGCGGAAGCACAGATACGCAGTATTTT. The rearrangement links TRBV7-6 to TRBJ2-3, with 7 nucleotides matching TRBD2. The CDR3 consists of 16 residues. Trimming cost V 0 bases and J 0 bases; bases outside gene matches: 3. The germline CDR1 and CDR2 sequences are SGHVS and FNYEAQ.

The gene calls are TRBV7-8 and TRBJ1-1; D unresolved. V shed 2 bases and J shed 4 bases, with 11 bases lying between them. The CDR3 runs 14 residues. The germline V gene has CDR1 SGHVS and CDR2 FQNEAQ. The CDR3 loop is CASSLILTATEAFF. The CDR3 nucleotides read TGTGCCAGCAGCTTAATTTTAACAGCCACTGAAGCTTTCTTT.

The chain is built from TRBV28 and TRBJ2-7; D possibly corresponds to TRBD2 (6 bases). Germline CDR1 and CDR2: MDHEN and SYDVKM. The CDR3 is 14 amino acids. Trimming removed 5 bases at V and 5 bases at J, with 16 bases between. The CDR3 nucleotides read TGTGCCAGCAGTAGACTAGGACGTAATGACGAGCAGTACTTC. Amino acid sequence: CASSRLGRNDEQYF.

The chain couples TRBV6-1 to TRBJ2-3, with 9 positions matching TRBD2. CDR3 length: 18 amino acids. J was trimmed by 5 bases and V by 2 bases; bases with no gene match: 14. CDR1 is MNHNS and CDR2 is SASEGT in the germline V gene. The CDR3 sequence: CASSELDASRRGGDTQYF. The CDR3, as DNA: TGTGCCAGCAGTGAATTAGATGCTTCTAGGCGGGGGGGAGATACGCAGTATTTT.

The chain is built from TRBV27 and TRBJ2-7; TRBD1 matches 7 bases. The V and J ends lost 5 bases and 7 bases, in that order; junction bases with no gene match: 8. CDR3 length: 13 amino acids. CDR1 and CDR2 (germline): MNHEY, SMNVEV (reference sequence). CDR3 sequence: CASSLAGGEEQYF. As DNA, the CDR3 is TGTGCCAGCAGTCTCGCAGGGGGAGAGGAGCAGTACTTC.

This clone was counted once. This chain links TRBV7-9 with TRBJ2-2, with 12 nucleotides matching TRBD2. Trimming removed 3 bases from V and 4 bases from J; junction bases left unmatched: 6. The CDR3 consists of 17 residues. Germline CDR1 is SEHNR and CDR2 is FQNEAQ (reference sequence). CDR3 loop: CASSFASGRVSTGELFF. DNA of the CDR3: TGTGCCAGCAGCTTCGCTAGCGGGAGGGTGAGCACCGGGGAGCTGTTTTTT.

V and J are TRBV9 and TRBJ1-5, with D maybe TRBD1 (6 bases). V was shortened by 3 bases and J by 1 base, with 8 bases between the two germline ends. Per germline, CDR1 SGDLS and CDR2 YYNGEE. The CDR3 length is 14 residues. The CDR3 region is CASSAGTSNQPQHF. CDR3 DNA: TGTGCCAGCAGCGCCGGGACAAGCAATCAGCCCCAGCATTTT.

V gene TRBV19 combines with J gene TRBJ2-7, with TRBD2 as a possible D gene (6 bases). This CDR3 has 16 amino acids. Germline values: CDR1 LNHDA, CDR2 SQIVND (reference sequence). Trimming took off 1 base at V and 4 bases at J, with 17 bases between the two ends. The CDR3 region is CASSIALQTSWYEQYF. CDR3 DNA: TGTGCCAGTAGTATAGCGCTCCAGACTAGTTGGTACGAGCAGTACTTC.

This chain uses TRBV29-1 with TRBJ1-3; TRBD1 matches at 9 bases. V was clipped by 6 bases and J by 2 bases; unmatched bases: 2. Germline values: CDR1 SQVTM, CDR2 ANQGSEA. The CDR3 runs 13 residues. The CDR3 reads CSVTGGTGNTIYF. CDR3 coding DNA: TGCAGCGTCACAGGGGGCACTGGAAACACCATATATTTT.